This entry is about one TCR beta chain. Original processing methods: Reference gene primers were amplified, and this amplification served to estimate nucleated cell counts. The protocol was immunoSEQ multiplex PCR, while the TCRdb copy is restricted to in-frame clones and leaves out a portion. V, J and clone size are taken as reported in that table, and D and trimming were inferred from the DNA itself. The data hold 180,000 or so clones, with around 85% observed a single time. This entry is derived from a study of blood T cell repertoires in COVID-19. Study-level information: Samples came from the United States, Italy and Spain, spanning acute and convalescent COVID-19. Nucleic acid was either cDNA or gDNA, and it came from T cells, B-cell-depleted T cells, or PBMCs.

From germline, CDR1 is SNHLY and CDR2 FYNNEI. After removal of 8 bases from V and 4 bases from J, the junction contained 13 bases not matched to a gene. CDR3 length: 15 amino acids. The V gene is TRBV2, the J gene TRBJ2-5; 7 nucleotides match TRBD1. Sequencing input: peripheral blood. This TCR derives from a woman aged 55-69 years with acute or convalescent COVID-19. For the CDR3, the DNA is TGTGCCAGCTCTACGAGGGGGCAGAGTGGAGAGACCCAGTACTTC. This codes for CASSTRGQSGETQYF.